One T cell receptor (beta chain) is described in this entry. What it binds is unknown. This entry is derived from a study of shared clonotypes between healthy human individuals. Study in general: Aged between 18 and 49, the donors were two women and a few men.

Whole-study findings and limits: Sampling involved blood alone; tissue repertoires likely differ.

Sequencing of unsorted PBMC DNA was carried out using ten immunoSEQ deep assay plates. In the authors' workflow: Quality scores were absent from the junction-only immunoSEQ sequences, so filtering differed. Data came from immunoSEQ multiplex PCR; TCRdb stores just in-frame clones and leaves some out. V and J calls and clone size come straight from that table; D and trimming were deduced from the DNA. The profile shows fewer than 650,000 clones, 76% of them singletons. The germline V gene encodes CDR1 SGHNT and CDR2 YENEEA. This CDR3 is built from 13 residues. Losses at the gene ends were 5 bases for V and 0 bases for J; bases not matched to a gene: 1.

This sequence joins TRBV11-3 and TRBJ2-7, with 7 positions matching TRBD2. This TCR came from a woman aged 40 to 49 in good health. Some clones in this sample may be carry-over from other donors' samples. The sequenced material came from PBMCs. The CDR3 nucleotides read TGTGCCAGCAGCGCGGGAGACTCCTACGAGCAGTACTTC. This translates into CASSAGDSYEQYF.